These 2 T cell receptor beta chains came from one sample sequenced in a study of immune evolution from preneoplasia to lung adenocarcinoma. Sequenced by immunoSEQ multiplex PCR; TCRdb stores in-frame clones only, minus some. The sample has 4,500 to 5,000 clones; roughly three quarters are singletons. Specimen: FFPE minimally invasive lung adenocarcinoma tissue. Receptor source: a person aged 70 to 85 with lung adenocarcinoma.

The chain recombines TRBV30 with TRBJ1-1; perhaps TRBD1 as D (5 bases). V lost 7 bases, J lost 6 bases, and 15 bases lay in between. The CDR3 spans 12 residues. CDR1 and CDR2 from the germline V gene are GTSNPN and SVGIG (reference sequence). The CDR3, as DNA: TGTGCCTTTTCAAGGGGTACATCTGAAGCTTTCTTT. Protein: CAFSRGTSEAFF.

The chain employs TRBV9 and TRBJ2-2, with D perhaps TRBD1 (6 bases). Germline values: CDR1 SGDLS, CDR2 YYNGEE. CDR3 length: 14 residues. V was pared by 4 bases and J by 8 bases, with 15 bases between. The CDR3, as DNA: TGTGCCAGCAGCACGGGACACAGTTCTGGGGAGCTGTTTTTT. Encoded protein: CASSTGHSSGELFF. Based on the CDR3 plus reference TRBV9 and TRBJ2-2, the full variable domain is DSGVTQTPKHLITATGQRVTLRCSPRSGDLSVYWYQQSLDQGLQFLIQYYNGEERAKGNILERFSAQQFPDLHSELNLSSLELGDSALYFCASSTGHSSGELFFGEGSRLTVL.